Following are 27 T cell receptor beta chains from one sample sequenced in a study of OX40 agonist ivuxolimab in advanced cancers. Repertoires were generated with immunoSEQ multiplex PCR, while TCRdb's copy carries only in-frame clones and drops some. The sample shows over 20,000 clones, almost 85% of them seen only once. The sequencing here drew on CD4+ or CD8+ T cells sorted from blood, taken in a trial of the OX40 agonist ivuxolimab. All receptors derive from an adult with an advanced solid tumor such as melanoma, head and neck, liver or kidney cancer.

The CDR3 nucleotides are TGTGCCAGCAGCTTAGGGTCTGGGTATGGCTACACCTTC. It is translated as CASSLGSGYGYTF. V and J are TRBV7-2 and TRBJ1-2, with D unclear. The CDR3 covers 13 residues. V lost 1 base to trimming and J lost 5 bases, with 8 bases between them. CDR1 is SGHTA, CDR2 FQGNSA, per germline.

The chain employs TRBV9 and TRBJ2-7, with TRBD1 matching 8 bases. The CDR3 sequence is 14 residues long. V was clipped by 4 bases and J by 3 bases; unmatched bases: 6. CDR1 SGDLS and CDR2 YYNGEE come from the germline V gene. DNA for the CDR3: TGTGCCAGCAGCCCAGGGGGCGGATTCTACGAGCAGTACTTC. It yields the protein CASSPGGGFYEQYF.

J is TRBJ2-1 and V is TRBV2; 10 positions agree with TRBD2. Per the germline V gene, CDR1 is SNHLY and CDR2 is FYNNEI. The CDR3 totals 17 residues. With 7 bases clipped from V and 7 bases from J, the junction kept 16 bases outside the gene matches. This chain's CDR3 is CASNSSPTLAGTNEQFF. CDR3 bases: TGTGCCAGCAATTCCTCCCCAACACTAGCGGGGACAAATGAGCAGTTCTTC.

CDR3 amino acids: CATHFTGPIYEQYF. The CDR3 DNA sequence: TGTGCCACCCATTTCACAGGCCCAATCTACGAGCAGTACTTC. The V call is TRBV28, the J call TRBJ2-5; D is possibly TRBD1 (5 bases). The DNA end lines up better with TRBJ2-7; the J call may be wrong. In germline, CDR1 is MDHEN, CDR2 SYDVKM. The CDR3 has 14 amino acids.

This sequence joins TRBV15 and TRBJ2-1, with D possibly matching TRBD1 (5 bases). Per the germline V gene, CDR1 is LNHNV and CDR2 is YYDKDF (reference sequence). CDR3 size: 12 residues. V lost 6 bases and J 7 bases, leaving 10 bases between the germline ends. CDR3 sequence reads: CATRGPENEQFF. CDR3 nucleotides: TGTGCCACCAGGGGGCCGGAGAATGAGCAGTTCTTC.

CDR3 in amino acids: CASSLGAGGGYTF. In DNA, the CDR3 is TGTGCCAGCAGCTTAGGAGCAGGGGGTGGCTACACCTTC. The chain couples TRBV11-2 to TRBJ1-2; TRBD1 matches at 7 bases. With V trimmed by 1 base and J by 7 bases, 3 bases remained unmatched. The CDR3 runs 13 residues. Germline CDR1 SGHAT, CDR2 FQNNGV.

Written as DNA, the CDR3 is TGTGCCAGCTCACCGGCGGACCGGCAGATGAACACTGAAGCTTTCTTT. Its translation is CASSPADRQMNTEAFF. The chain joins TRBV18 to TRBJ1-1; D not resolved. Germline CDR1 reads KGHSH; CDR2 reads LQKENI. Trimming took off 3 bases at V and 0 bases at J, with 14 bases between the two ends. The CDR3 is 16 residues long.

The chain carries TRBV28 and TRBJ1-2; possibly TRBD1 for D (5 bases). The CDR3 length is 16 residues. Trimming shortened V by 5 bases and J by 1 base, and 17 bases separated the two germline ends. Germline assignment: CDR1 MDHEN and CDR2 SYDVKM. The CDR3 spells CASSALRTLINYGYTF. In DNA, the CDR3 is TGTGCCAGCAGTGCGCTTCGGACACTTATTAACTATGGCTACACCTTC.

This sequence joins TRBV27 and TRBJ1-1, with D possibly TRBD1 on 5 matching bases. In germline, CDR1 is MNHEY, CDR2 SMNVEV (reference sequence). CDR3 length equals 13 residues. V was clipped by 2 bases and J by 1 base, with 5 bases between them. The CDR3 DNA follows: TGTGCCAGCAGTTTAGGGGGGAACACTGAAGCTTTCTTT. As protein: CASSLGGNTEAFF.

V gene TRBV9 combines with J gene TRBJ2-5; weak D call: TRBD1 (6 bases). With the DNA end fitting TRBJ2-7 better, the J assignment may be wrong. Germline CDR1 SGDLS, CDR2 YYNGEE. The CDR3 covers 14 residues. The CDR3 sequence: CASSVGTATYEQYF. The CDR3 DNA reads as TGTGCCAGCAGCGTAGGGACAGCAACCTACGAGCAGTACTTC.

V and J are TRBV4-1 and TRBJ2-7, with D possibly matching TRBD1 (6 bases). The germline CDR1 and CDR2 sequences are MGHRA and YSYEKL. The CDR3 runs to 14 residues. V dropped 2 bases and J dropped 2 bases, with 10 bases sitting between them. The CDR3 DNA follows: TGCGCCAGCAGCCAAACGACAGGCCCCTACGAGCAGTACTTC. Its translation: CASSQTTGPYEQYF.

The V gene is TRBV7-9, the J gene TRBJ2-1; tentative D call: TRBD2 (5 bases). Germline V gene lookup returns CDR1 SEHNR and CDR2 FQNEAQ (reference sequence). The CDR3 spans 11 residues. The V gene lost 3 bases and the J gene lost 8 bases, with 5 bases spanning the gap. CDR3 nucleotides: TGTGCCAGCAGCTTCGGGGATGAGCAGTTCTTC. Translating it yields CASSFGDEQFF.

This clone has just one count. This rearrangement joins TRBV11-2 to TRBJ1-1, with D uncertain. Germline values: CDR1 SGHAT, CDR2 FQNNGV. The CDR3 has 14 amino acids. Trimming removed 0 bases from V and 1 base from J, with 6 bases in between. Here the CDR3 DNA reads TGTGCCAGCAGCTTAGATGCGGAGAACACTGAAGCTTTCTTT. It is translated as CASSLDAENTEAFF.

V and J are TRBV27 and TRBJ2-7; 9 nucleotides line up with TRBD1. Germline V gene lookup returns CDR1 MNHEY and CDR2 SMNVEV (reference sequence). The junction had 3 bases not matched to a gene; V was cut back by 3 bases and J by 3 bases. This CDR3 spans 14 amino acids. CDR3 sequence (DNA): TGTGCCAGCAGTTTGACAGGGGGGTTCTACGAGCAGTACTTC. Its translation: CASSLTGGFYEQYF.

The J gene is TRBJ2-7, the V gene TRBV9; TRBD1 agrees at 7 bases. Germline V gene data show CDR1 as SGDLS and CDR2 as YYNGEE. With V trimmed by 4 bases and J by 6 bases, 13 bases remained unmatched. The CDR3 runs 15 residues. The chain's CDR3 is CASSPTGTAKLEQYF. The CDR3 DNA follows: TGTGCCAGCAGCCCCACCGGGACAGCCAAGCTCGAGCAGTACTTC.

V gene TRBV10-2 combines with J gene TRBJ2-5; no definite D call. The CDR3 is made up of 11 amino acids. Germline CDR1 and CDR2: WSHSY and SAAADI. With 7 bases removed from V and 1 base from J, the gap between germline ends came to 4 bases. In DNA form, the CDR3 reads TGCGCCAGCACATCCCAAGAGACCCAGTACTTC. Translated, it gives CASTSQETQYF.

V and J are TRBV4-1 and TRBJ1-4; D ambiguous. This CDR3 comprises 12 residues. Per the germline V gene, CDR1 is MGHRA and CDR2 is YSYEKL. Trimming took 4 bases from V and 3 from J, leaving 3 bases between them. The CDR3 DNA is TGCGCCAGCAGCCCCTCTAATGAAAAACTGTTTTTT. Translated: CASSPSNEKLFF.

This clone was counted between two and nine times. This chain uses TRBV15 with TRBJ2-7; TRBD2 might be the D (5 bases). CDR3 size: 15 residues. Germline values: CDR1 LNHNV, CDR2 YYDKDF (reference sequence). Trimming left V 4 bases short and J 3 bases short, with 16 bases between. The CDR3 coding sequence is TGTGCCACCAGCATGGGAACGGACGCGGGCTACGAGCAGTACTTC. Translating gives CATSMGTDAGYEQYF.

The genes are TRBV5-4 and TRBJ1-1; D not resolved. V was pared by 3 bases and J by 4 bases, with 10 bases between. Germline V gene data show CDR1 as SGHNT and CDR2 as YYREEE (reference sequence). The CDR3 length is 13 residues. DNA of the CDR3: TGTGCCAGCAGCTCCTGGACGGTCACTGAAGCTTTCTTT. This encodes CASSSWTVTEAFF.

The chain is built from TRBV2 and TRBJ2-3, with D possibly matching TRBD2 (6 bases). Between the trimmed V and J ends, which lost 8 bases and 3 bases, there was a span of 9 bases. The germline V gene has CDR1 SNHLY and CDR2 FYNNEI. The length of the CDR3 is 12 residues. CDR3 residues: CASLEGTDTQYF. In DNA form, the CDR3 reads TGTGCCAGCTTGGAGGGGACAGATACGCAGTATTTT.

The V and J genes are TRBV28 and TRBJ2-5; maybe TRBD2 (6 bases). The CDR3 has 15 residues. Germline lookup yields CDR1 MDHEN and CDR2 SYDVKM. V was clipped by 6 bases and J by 5 bases, with 19 bases between them. The CDR3 spells CASSRGGDRTETQYF. DNA of the CDR3: TGTGCCAGCAGCCGAGGCGGGGATCGCACTGAGACCCAGTACTTC.

The J gene is TRBJ1-6, the V gene TRBV19, with TRBD1 as a possible D gene (5 bases). Trimming stripped 9 bases from V and 4 bases from J, with 22 bases between. Germline V gene lookup returns CDR1 LNHDA and CDR2 SQIVND (reference sequence). This CDR3 spans 17 amino acids. The CDR3 DNA reads as TGTGCCAGCCAAAGGGGCTACGGGGGACCTTATAATTCACCCCTCCACTTT. It yields the protein CASQRGYGGPYNSPLHF.

The CDR3 sequence is CASAGLTGELFF. CDR3 in DNA: TGTGCCAGCGCCGGGCTTACCGGGGAGCTGTTTTTT. The chain employs TRBV21-1 and TRBJ2-2. TRBV21-1 is labeled a pseudogene. The CDR3 has 12 residues.

This chain connects TRBV7-9 to TRBJ2-1, with D possibly called TRBD1 or TRBD2 (5 bases each). This CDR3 is 13 amino acids long. Germline CDR1 and CDR2: SEHNR and FQNEAQ (reference sequence). Deletions cut 5 bases from V and 10 bases from J, with 15 bases between. CDR3 bases: TGTGCCAGCAGCGCGGAGGCGACAGTCGAGCAGTTCTTC. Its translation is CASSAEATVEQFF. The full variable domain, completed using reference TRBV7-9 and TRBJ2-1, is DTGVSQNPRHKITKRGQNVTFRCDPISEHNRLYWYRQTLGQGPEFLTYFQNEAQLEKSRLLSDRFSAERPKGSFSTLEIQRTEQGDSAMYLCASSAEATVEQFFGPGTRLTVL.

V usage is TRBV6-1 and J usage is TRBJ2-2; the match to TRBD2 covers 8 bases. In germline, CDR1 is MNHNS, CDR2 SASEGT. The CDR3 consists of 15 residues. V trimming: 4 bases; J trimming: 6 bases; junction bases outside the gene matches: 7. CDR3 in DNA: TGTGCCAGCAGTGTGGTTAGCGGGGAGTCCGGGGAGCTGTTTTTT. It encodes CASSVVSGESGELFF.

The rearrangement joins TRBV2 to TRBJ2-7; 7 bases align to TRBD1. V shed 4 bases and J 1 base; nucleotides not matched to a gene: 4. Germline assignment: CDR1 SNHLY and CDR2 FYNNEI. This CDR3 region has 14 residues. For the CDR3, the DNA is TGTGCCAGCAGTGTTGGGACAGATTCCTACGAGCAGTACTTC. Protein product: CASSVGTDSYEQYF.

The rearrangement links TRBV30 to TRBJ2-7; D may correspond to TRBD1 or TRBD2 (5 bases each). V lost 1 base and J 2 bases, leaving 18 bases between the germline ends. Germline-derived CDR1 and CDR2 are GTSNPN and SVGIG (reference sequence). The CDR3 has 16 residues. CDR3 nucleotide sequence: TGTGCCTGGAGTGCTCTGACGGGACGGATGGCCTACGAGCAGTACTTC. Its translation: CAWSALTGRMAYEQYF.